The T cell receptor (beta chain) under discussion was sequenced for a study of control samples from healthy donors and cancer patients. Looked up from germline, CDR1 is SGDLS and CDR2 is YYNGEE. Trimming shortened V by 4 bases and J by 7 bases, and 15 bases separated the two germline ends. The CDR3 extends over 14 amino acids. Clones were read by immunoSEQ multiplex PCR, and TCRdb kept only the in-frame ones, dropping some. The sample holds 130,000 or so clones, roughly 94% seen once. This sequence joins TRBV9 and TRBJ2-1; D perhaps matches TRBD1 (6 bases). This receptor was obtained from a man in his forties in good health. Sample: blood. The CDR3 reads CASSLTIGGNEQFF. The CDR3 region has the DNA TGTGCCAGCAGCTTAACCATAGGGGGAAATGAGCAGTTCTTC.